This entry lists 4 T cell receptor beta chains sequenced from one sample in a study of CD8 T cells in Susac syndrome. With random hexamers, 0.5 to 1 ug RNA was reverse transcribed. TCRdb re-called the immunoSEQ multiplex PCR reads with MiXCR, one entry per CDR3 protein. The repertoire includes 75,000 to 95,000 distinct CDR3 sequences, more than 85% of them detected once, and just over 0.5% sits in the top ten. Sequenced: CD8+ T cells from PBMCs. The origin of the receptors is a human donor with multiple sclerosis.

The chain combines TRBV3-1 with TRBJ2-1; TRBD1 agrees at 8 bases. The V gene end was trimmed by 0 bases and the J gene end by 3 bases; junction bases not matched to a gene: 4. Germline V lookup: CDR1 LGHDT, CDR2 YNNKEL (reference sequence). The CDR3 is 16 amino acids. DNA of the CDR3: TGTGCCAGCAGCCAAGATCGCGGGACAGGCTACAATGAGCAGTTCTTC. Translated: CASSQDRGTGYNEQFF.

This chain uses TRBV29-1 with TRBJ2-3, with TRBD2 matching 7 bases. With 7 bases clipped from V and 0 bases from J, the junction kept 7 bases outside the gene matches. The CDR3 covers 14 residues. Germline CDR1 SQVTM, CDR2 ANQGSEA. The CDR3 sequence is CSAKTSESTDTQYF. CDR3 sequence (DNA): TGCAGCGCGAAAACTAGCGAGAGCACAGATACGCAGTATTTT.

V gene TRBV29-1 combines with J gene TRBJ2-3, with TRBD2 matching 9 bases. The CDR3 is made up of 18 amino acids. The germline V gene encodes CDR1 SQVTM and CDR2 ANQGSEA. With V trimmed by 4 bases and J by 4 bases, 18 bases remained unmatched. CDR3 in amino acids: CSVARLAGSDGRPDTQYF. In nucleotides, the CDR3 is TGCAGCGTTGCAAGGCTAGCGGGAAGCGACGGACGTCCAGATACGCAGTATTTT.

The CDR3 DNA follows: TGCAGTGCTAGCGACCCGGGCCCTACGCAGTATTTT. Its translation: CSASDPGPTQYF. The V gene is TRBV20-1, the J gene TRBJ2-3; D uncertain. V was pared by 3 bases and J by 8 bases, with 12 bases between. Germline V gene sequence: CDR1 DFQATT, CDR2 SNEGSKA (reference sequence). CDR3 length: 12 amino acids.